This passage covers 23 T cell receptor beta chains from one sample sequenced in a study of blood T cell repertoires in COVID-19 (TCRdb year 2020). The library came from the immunoSEQ multiplex PCR assay. TCRdb took this table from immuneACCESS and kept in-frame rearrangements with V and J called. Such tables lack part of the clones; where checked against another copy, unresolved V genes explain under half of the gap, and the rest is unexplained. In all, the sample holds under 150,000 clones, and about 84% of those were seen once. Just under 9% of the sample rests with the top ten. The sequenced sample consisted of peripheral blood. The origin of the receptors is a woman older than 75 in a cohort sampled during active or convalescent COVID-19.

The chain combines TRBV9 with TRBJ1-2, with unresolved D. V dropped 1 base and J dropped 4 bases, with 11 bases sitting between them. CDR3 length equals 14 residues. Germline V lookup: CDR1 SGDLS, CDR2 YYNGEE. The CDR3 loop reads CASSVQTSSYGYTF. CDR3 nucleotide sequence: TGTGCCAGCAGCGTACAAACCTCTAGCTATGGCTACACCTTC.

The chain recombines TRBV6-6 with TRBJ2-7; possibly TRBD1 for D (5 bases). Germline values: CDR1 MNHNY, CDR2 SVGAGI (reference sequence). The CDR3 extends over 12 amino acids. Trimming left V 4 bases short and J 5 bases short, with 9 bases between. This chain's CDR3 is CASSSQGNEQYV. DNA of the CDR3: TGTGCCAGCAGTTCTCAGGGAAACGAGCAGTACGTC.

V usage is TRBV19 and J usage is TRBJ2-3, with a possible D match to TRBD2 (5 bases). Germline-derived CDR1 and CDR2 are LNHDA and SQIVND (reference sequence). V lost 4 bases to trimming and J lost 6 bases, with 11 bases between them. The CDR3 contains 13 residues. The CDR3 sequence is CASSNLLVDTQYF. DNA of the CDR3: TGTGCCAGTAGTAATCTACTAGTGGATACGCAGTATTTT.

V is TRBV6-5 and J is TRBJ1-2, with D unresolved. Germline V lookup: CDR1 MNHEY, CDR2 SVGAGI. The V end was cut by 0 bases, the J end by 3 bases, with 5 bases between. The CDR3 runs to 13 residues. As DNA, the CDR3 is TGTGCCAGCAGTTACTCTACGGACTATGGCTACACCTTC. Translated, it gives CASSYSTDYGYTF.

J is TRBJ2-6 and V is TRBV11-2, with D possibly TRBD1 on 5 matching bases. This CDR3 region has 16 residues. Germline V gene lookup returns CDR1 SGHAT and CDR2 FQNNGV. V was cut by 5 bases and J by 4 bases, with 15 bases left in between. CDR3 amino acids: CASSQGSLAGANVLTF. CDR3 sequence (DNA): TGTGCCAGCAGCCAGGGATCCCTGGCCGGGGCCAACGTCCTGACTTTC. The complete variable domain, with remaining parts taken from reference TRBV11-2 and TRBJ2-6, reads EAGVAQSPRYKIIEKRQSVAFWCNPISGHATLYWYQQILGQGPKLLIQFQNNGVVDDSQLPKDRFSAERLKGVDSTLKIQPAKLEDSAVYLCASSQGSLAGANVLTFGAGSRLTVL.

This chain joins TRBV19 and TRBJ2-7; D gene unclear. The CDR3 runs 14 residues. The germline gives CDR1 LNHDA, CDR2 SQIVND (reference sequence). The V and J ends lost 1 base and 0 bases respectively, with 7 bases between them. CDR3 protein: CASSIVPNSYEQYV. The DNA for the CDR3 is TGTGCCAGTAGTATAGTTCCAAACTCCTACGAGCAGTACGTC.

DNA for the CDR3: TGCGCCAGCAGCTACAGCGGGGGGGCCTACGAGCAGTACTTC. This gives the protein CASSYSGGAYEQYF. This rearrangement joins TRBV5-1 to TRBJ2-7; 10 bases map to TRBD2. V lost 3 bases and J lost 2; bases outside the gene matches: 2. Germline lookup yields CDR1 SGHRS and CDR2 YFSETQ. The CDR3 runs to 14 residues.

V and J are TRBV6-5 and TRBJ2-3, with 9 nucleotides matching TRBD1. Germline CDR1 and CDR2: MNHEY and SVGAGI. V dropped 11 bases and J dropped 1; count of bases not matched to a gene: 4. The CDR3 consists of 13 residues. CDR3 coding DNA: TGTGCCGAGGGGGACAGGGGCACAGATACGCAGTATTTT. It translates to CAEGDRGTDTQYF.

This clone was observed a few times. This sequence joins TRBV6-4 and TRBJ1-1, with D possibly matching TRBD1 (6 bases). Trimming removed 4 bases at V and 1 base at J, with 10 bases between. Germline assignment: CDR1 MRHNA and CDR2 SNTAGT. The CDR3 is made up of 14 amino acids. The CDR3 DNA reads TGTGCCAGCAGTGTTACCAGGGGGAACACTGAAGCTTTCTTT. It codes for CASSVTRGNTEAFF.

The V gene is TRBV3-1 (or the pseudogene TRBV3-2), the J gene TRBJ1-1; D perhaps matches TRBD1 (6 bases). The CDR3 has 12 amino acids. The germline V gene encodes CDR1 LGHDT and CDR2 YNNKEL (reference sequence). V was shortened by 8 bases and J by 1 base, with 8 bases between the two germline ends. CDR3 residues: CASARGNTEAFF. CDR3 in DNA: TGTGCCAGCGCCAGGGGGAACACTGAAGCTTTCTTT.

V is TRBV30 and J is TRBJ2-7; tentative D call: TRBD2 (7 bases). V was pared by 0 bases and J by 2 bases, with 14 bases between. Germline assignment: CDR1 GTSNPN and CDR2 SVGIG (reference sequence). CDR3 length: 15 amino acids. The CDR3 region is CAWSVGGGHPYEQYF. The CDR3 DNA reads as TGTGCCTGGAGTGTAGGGGGGGGACACCCCTACGAGCAGTACTTC. The full variable domain, completed using reference TRBV30 and TRBJ2-7, is SQTIHQWPATLVQPVGSPLSLECTVEGTSNPNLYWYRQAAGRGLQLLFYSVGIGQISSEVPQNLSASRPQDRQFILSSKKLLLSDSGFYLCAWSVGGGHPYEQYFGPGTRLTVT.

This clone was recorded once. The chain couples TRBV18 to TRBJ1-4; D may be TRBD1 (5 bases). Germline CDR1 is KGHSH and CDR2 is LQKENI. Trimming removed 3 bases from V and 8 bases from J, with 13 bases in between. The CDR3 has 14 amino acids. DNA for the CDR3: TGTGCCAGCTCACCGCAGTCAGGGAGGGAAAAACTGTTTTTT. Translating it yields CASSPQSGREKLFF.

V usage is TRBV7-2 and J usage is TRBJ1-2; D might be TRBD1 (5 bases). Germline V lookup: CDR1 SGHTA, CDR2 FQGNSA. Trimming stripped 4 bases from V and 7 bases from J, with 13 bases between. There are 13 residues in the CDR3. The CDR3 sequence: CASSSPGRVGYTF. In nucleotides, the CDR3 is TGTGCCAGCAGCTCCCCGGGCAGGGTTGGCTACACCTTC.

The rearrangement joins TRBV6-5 to TRBJ2-1; 7 bases map to TRBD1. V was pared by 0 bases and J by 9 bases, with 2 bases of the junction left unmatched. The germline gives CDR1 MNHEY, CDR2 SVGAGI. The CDR3 spans 13 residues. The CDR3 DNA is TGTGCCAGCAGTTACTCGGCAGGGGGTGAGCAGTTCTTC. Protein product: CASSYSAGGEQFF.

This rearrangement joins TRBV3-1 (or the pseudogene TRBV3-2) to TRBJ2-5; no firm D call. This CDR3 contains 13 residues. Germline V gene lookup returns CDR1 LGHDT and CDR2 YNNKEL (reference sequence). The V gene lost 7 bases and the J gene lost 1 base, with 10 bases spanning the gap. CDR3 in amino acids: CASISRCQETQYF. In nucleotides, the CDR3 is TGTGCCAGCATCAGTCGCTGCCAAGAGACCCAGTACTTC.

The V gene is TRBV19, the J gene TRBJ2-3; TRBD2 aligns across 9 bases. In germline, CDR1 is LNHDA, CDR2 SQIVND (reference sequence). Losses at the gene ends were 10 bases for V and 6 bases for J; bases not matched to a gene: 11. This CDR3 region has 14 residues. The DNA of the CDR3 is TGTGCCACCACGCGGGGGGGGGAGTCGGATACGCAGTATTTT. It encodes CATTRGGESDTQYF.

In its sample, this clone was seen once. The chain recombines TRBV19 with TRBJ2-1; TRBD2 aligns across 8 bases. CDR3 length: 17 amino acids. The V segment lost 3 bases and the J segment 0 bases; nucleotides outside the gene matches: 7. Germline CDR1 LNHDA, CDR2 SQIVND (reference sequence). The DNA for the CDR3 is TGTGCCAGTAGTATTCTGCGGGGGGCTAGCTCCTACAATGAGCAGTTCTTC. It specifies CASSILRGASSYNEQFF.

This rearrangement joins TRBV28 to TRBJ2-5; D might be TRBD2 (7 bases). The CDR3 covers 16 residues. CDR1 is MDHEN, CDR2 SYDVKM, per germline. Trimming removed 6 bases at V and 0 bases at J, with 17 bases between. This CDR3 is CASREGGQAYQETQYF. The CDR3 DNA reads TGTGCCAGCAGGGAGGGGGGGCAGGCGTACCAAGAGACCCAGTACTTC.

The rearrangement links TRBV6-5 to TRBJ1-3, with D unresolved. Germline values: CDR1 MNHEY, CDR2 SVGAGI. The CDR3 totals 14 residues. Trimming removed 6 bases at V and 4 bases at J, with 13 bases between. In nucleotides, the CDR3 is TGTGCCAGCAGAGACCGGCGGCCCGGAAACACCATATATTTT. It encodes CASRDRRPGNTIYF.

The chain employs TRBV28 and TRBJ1-5, with unresolved D. Germline loops: CDR1 MDHEN, CDR2 SYDVKM. The CDR3 runs to 16 residues. Trimming took off 5 bases at V and 0 bases at J, with 14 bases between the two ends. In nucleotides, the CDR3 is TGTGCCAGCAGTCGGAGGAGCTTCTATAGCAATCAGCCCCAGCATTTT. Amino acids: CASSRRSFYSNQPQHF.

J is TRBJ2-6 and V is TRBV9; D call uncertain. The CDR3 runs to 16 residues. Germline V gives CDR1 SGDLS, CDR2 YYNGEE. V lost 4 bases, J lost 4 bases, and 15 bases lay in between. The CDR3 is CASSKTATPGANVLTF. CDR3 sequence (DNA): TGTGCCAGCAGCAAGACCGCGACTCCGGGGGCCAACGTCCTGACTTTC.

The gene calls are TRBV20-1 and TRBJ1-1, with unresolved D. V lost 7 bases and J lost 1, with 7 bases in between. CDR1 is DFQATT, CDR2 SNEGSKA, per germline (reference sequence). The length of the CDR3 is 11 residues. CDR3 nucleotides: TGCAGTGTAAGGAGGAACACTGAAGCTTTCTTT. Translation: CSVRRNTEAFF.

This chain connects TRBV7-2 to TRBJ1-3; the match to TRBD1 covers 7 bases. V lost 6 bases, J lost 4 bases, and 6 bases stayed unmatched. The CDR3 totals 14 residues. Germline loops: CDR1 SGHTA, CDR2 FQGNSA. In nucleotides, the CDR3 is TGTGCCAGCAGGGCGACAGGGATCGGAAACACCATATATTTT. It specifies CASRATGIGNTIYF.